This T cell receptor (beta chain) was sequenced in a study of T cells in Graves' hyperthyroidism and ophthalmopathy. Background on the study: Prior to any treatment, at the point of initial diagnosis, peripheral blood was collected. Findings and caveats of the study: A model of 13 V-J pairs discriminated ophthalmopathy from stable hyperthyroidism.

Of note for this clonotype: Antigen specificity is unknown.

RNA transcripts provided the source from which TCR beta CDR3 regions were amplified. HTBI primers drove first-round RT-PCR of the TCR CDR3. TCRdb reanalysed the multiplex PCR reads using MiXCR and keeps one entry per CDR3 protein. The table lists about 560,000 distinct CDR3 sequences, approximately 14% of them singletons. Over 18 months, lack of ophthalmopathy progression marked Graves' hyperthyroidism as stable. Each 10 ml fresh peripheral blood draw supplied the PBMCs. Material: blood. The clonotype was recovered from a woman aged 25 to 39 with Graves' hyperthyroidism.

The CDR3 sequence: CAISDSYNYGYTF. The DNA of the CDR3 is TGTGCCATCAGTGACAGTTATAACTATGGCTACACCTTC. The rearrangement joins TRBV10-3 to TRBJ1-2; no reliable D call. Trimming removed 3 bases from V and 1 base from J, with 6 bases in between. The CDR3 extends over 13 amino acids. From germline, CDR1 is ENHRY and CDR2 SYGVKD.